These 32 T cell receptor beta chains came from one sample sequenced in a study of T cells in Graves' hyperthyroidism and ophthalmopathy. Amplified TCR beta CDR3 regions came from RNA transcripts. HTBI primers were used for first-round RT-PCR of the TCR CDR3. TCRdb used MiXCR to reprocess the multiplex PCR reads, holding one entry per CDR3 protein. The sample holds hundreds of thousands of distinct CDR3 sequences, more than 15% seen once. The sequencing input was blood. The source of these receptors is a woman in her 40s with Graves' ophthalmopathy.

In this sample, this clonotype turned up a few times. The rearrangement uses TRBV28 and TRBJ1-2, with 11 bases aligning to TRBD1. This CDR3 is 14 amino acids long. The trim removed 5 bases at V and 7 bases at J, leaving 6 bases unmatched. Germline V CDR1 and CDR2: MDHEN, SYDVKM. CDR3 loop: CASSVGQGARGYTF. DNA of the CDR3: TGTGCCAGCAGTGTTGGACAGGGGGCTCGTGGCTACACCTTC.

This clonotype was found a few times. V is TRBV12-3 or TRBV12-4 and J is TRBJ2-7; 8 bases map to TRBD2. There are 13 residues in the CDR3. Losses at the gene ends were 6 bases for V and 2 bases for J; bases not matched to a gene: 3. The CDR3 DNA follows: TGTGCCAGCAGGCCGGGACTAGCCTACGAGCAGTACTTC. Residues: CASRPGLAYEQYF.

This clonotype was counted many times. This chain connects TRBV7-8 to TRBJ1-1, with 8 bases fitting TRBD1. Trimming cost V 4 bases and J 2 bases; bases outside gene matches: 9. CDR3 length: 16 amino acids. Germline-derived CDR1 and CDR2 are SGHVS and FQNEAQ. Here the CDR3 reads CASSSQGARSNTEAFF. The CDR3 DNA reads as TGTGCCAGCAGCTCGCAGGGGGCGCGGAGTAACACTGAAGCTTTCTTT.

This clonotype has only a few counts. V usage is TRBV7-9 and J usage is TRBJ2-3, with D unresolved. CDR1 and CDR2 from the germline V gene are SEHNR and FQNEAQ (reference sequence). This CDR3 has 13 residues. Between the trimmed V and J ends, which lost 1 base and 2 bases, there was a span of 4 bases. CDR3 in amino acids: CASSLEFTDTQYF. DNA for the CDR3: TGTGCCAGCAGCTTAGAGTTCACAGATACGCAGTATTTT.

The J gene is TRBJ1-1, the V gene TRBV7-9; D is unresolved. The CDR3 has 12 amino acids. V was pared by 2 bases and J by 10 bases, with 11 bases between. Germline V gene lookup returns CDR1 SEHNR and CDR2 FQNEAQ (reference sequence). CDR3 region: CASSLSDQRAFF. In DNA, the CDR3 is TGTGCCAGCAGCTTAAGTGACCAAAGAGCTTTCTTT.

The rearrangement joins TRBV6-1 to TRBJ1-1; D unclear. Trimming cost V 7 bases and J 11 bases, with 17 bases left between them. The CDR3 is 12 amino acids. Germline-derived CDR1 and CDR2 are MNHNS and SASEGT. CDR3 amino acids: CASKRWGAGAFF. The CDR3 DNA is TGTGCCAGCAAACGATGGGGAGCGGGGGCTTTCTTT.

The DNA of the CDR3 is TGCGCCAGCAGCCGCAAGGGGGGAGGGACTACCGGGAGCACTGAAGCTTTCTTT. Its protein product is CASSRKGGGTTGSTEAFF. V gene TRBV4-1 combines with J gene TRBJ1-1; a weak D match, TRBD1 (6 bases). The CDR3 totals 18 residues. V shed 4 bases and J shed 4 bases, with 25 bases lying between them. Germline-derived CDR1 and CDR2 are MGHRA and YSYEKL.

The rearrangement uses TRBV5-5 and TRBJ2-7, with 8 nucleotides matching TRBD2. The V gene end was trimmed by 1 base and the J gene end by 7 bases; junction bases not matched to a gene: 7. The CDR3 is 14 residues long. Germline V CDR1 and CDR2: SGHKS, YYEKEE (reference sequence). The CDR3 protein is CASSLLGTRGEQYF. As DNA, the CDR3 is TGTGCCAGCAGCTTGCTAGGGACTAGAGGGGAGCAGTACTTC.

About this clonotype: A much bigger clone sits one base away, suggesting this may be a read error. The rearrangement uses TRBV27 and TRBJ2-6; TRBD1 or TRBD2 may be the D gene (6 bases each). Germline CDR1 MNHEY, CDR2 SMNVEV (reference sequence). Trimming took off 8 bases at V and 2 bases at J, with 31 bases between the two ends. This CDR3 is built from 21 residues. The CDR3 protein is CASSGVGGRGLRGAGANVLTF. CDR3 bases: TGTGCCAGCTCAGGGGTAGGAGGCCGCGGTTTGCGGGGCGCTGGGGCCAACGTCCTGACTTTC.

This clonotype was seen a handful of times. V usage is TRBV4-1 and J usage is TRBJ2-3; unclear D gene. Germline V gene sequence: CDR1 MGHRA, CDR2 YSYEKL. Trimming shortened V by 1 base and J by 4 bases, and 15 bases separated the two germline ends. The CDR3 sequence is 16 residues long. The CDR3 coding sequence is TGCGCCAGCAGCCAAGGGTTAAGGGTCCCCCCAGATACGCAGTATTTT. Translated: CASSQGLRVPPDTQYF.

Turning to this clonotype: This could be a read error, since a much larger clone is one nucleotide away. V and J are TRBV6-1 and TRBJ2-1, with 10 bases identical to TRBD1. The germline gives CDR1 MNHNS, CDR2 SASEGT. The CDR3 totals 12 residues. This chain's CDR3 is CASNDRGQEQCF. CDR3 nucleotide sequence: TGTGCCAGCAACGACAGGGGGCAAGAGCAGTGCTTC.

This clonotype occurred many times. The chain links TRBV28 to TRBJ2-3; 7 bases map to TRBD2. The J segment lost 11 bases and the V segment lost 6 bases, leaving 14 bases of the junction unmatched. Germline V gives CDR1 MDHEN, CDR2 SYDVKM. The CDR3 is made up of 14 amino acids. The chain's CDR3 is CASRSSGRAGVQYF. CDR3 in DNA: TGTGCCAGCAGGTCTTCCGGCCGGGCGGGAGTGCAGTATTTT.

There are a few counts of this clonotype. This sequence joins TRBV29-1 and TRBJ1-2; D gene ambiguous. Trimming took 0 bases from V and 1 from J, leaving 6 bases between them. The V gene's germline CDR1 is SQVTM and CDR2 ANQGSEA. The CDR3 covers 13 residues. Written as DNA, the CDR3 is TGCAGCGTTGAAGAGAAAGTTAACTATGGCTACACCTTC. Translating gives CSVEEKVNYGYTF.

There are many counts of this clonotype. This rearrangement joins TRBV11-2 to TRBJ2-3; D possibly corresponds to TRBD2 (5 bases). This CDR3 is 13 amino acids long. V lost 3 bases, J lost 6 bases, and 10 bases lay in between. CDR1 is SGHAT and CDR2 is FQNNGV in the germline V gene. CDR3 protein: CASSFRGSDTQYF. The DNA for the CDR3 is TGTGCCAGCAGCTTTCGGGGATCCGATACGCAGTATTTT.

This clonotype was counted a few times. The J gene is TRBJ1-1, the V gene TRBV6-1, with TRBD1 matching over 8 bases. Per the germline V gene, CDR1 is MNHNS and CDR2 is SASEGT. The CDR3 spans 16 residues. The J segment lost 1 base and the V segment lost 5 bases, leaving 9 bases of the junction unmatched. The CDR3 coding sequence is TGTGCCAGCAGTTTGAAACAGGGGGTAGAGAACACTGAAGCTTTCTTT. This sequence encodes CASSLKQGVENTEAFF.

This clonotype was recorded a few times. In DNA form, the CDR3 reads TGTGCCAGCACCCAGTCTGCGGGTTGGGAGACCCAGTACTTC. Translated: CASTQSAGWETQYF. The chain links TRBV12-3 or TRBV12-4 to TRBJ2-5; possibly TRBD2 for D (5 bases). The CDR3 is 14 amino acids. Trimming took 7 bases from V and 5 from J, leaving 17 bases between them.

The genes are TRBV19 and TRBJ1-5; D perhaps matches TRBD1 (5 bases). Germline CDR1 LNHDA, CDR2 SQIVND (reference sequence). CDR3 length: 13 amino acids. The V end was cut by 7 bases, the J end by 6 bases, with 13 bases between. CDR3 coding DNA: TGTGCCAGTAAGCGGGAAGGGGCTCAGCCCCAGCATTTT. Its translation is CASKREGAQPQHF. Complete variable domain (other parts from reference TRBV19 and TRBJ1-5): DGGITQSPKYLFRKEGQNVTLSCEQNLNHDAMYWYRQDPGQGLRLIYYSQIVNDFQKGDIAEGYSVSREKKESFPLTVTSAQKNPTAFYLCASKREGAQPQHFGDGTRLSIL.

The chain couples TRBV27 to TRBJ1-3; no clear D gene. CDR1 MNHEY and CDR2 SMNVEV come from the germline V gene (reference sequence). V shed 5 bases and J shed 1 base, with 9 bases lying between them. The CDR3 has 14 amino acids. CDR3 region: CASSPSNSGNTIYF. CDR3 nucleotide sequence: TGTGCCAGCAGTCCTTCGAATTCTGGAAACACCATATATTTT.

The sample holds many counts of this clonotype. The rearrangement joins TRBV20-1 to TRBJ2-3; 11 bases fit TRBD2. The CDR3 spans 14 residues. V shed 5 bases, J shed 3 bases, and the junction held 4 bases outside the gene matches. The germline V gene encodes CDR1 DFQATT and CDR2 SNEGSKA (reference sequence). CDR3 loop: CSAVAGGLTDTQYF. CDR3 coding DNA: TGCAGTGCTGTAGCGGGGGGGCTTACAGATACGCAGTATTTT.

This clonotype has ten or more counts. V is TRBV5-6 and J is TRBJ2-7; possible D gene TRBD1, 6 bases. V lost 4 bases, J lost 0 bases, and 11 bases lay in between. Germline V lookup: CDR1 SGHDT, CDR2 YYEEEE. The CDR3 length is 14 residues. The CDR3 sequence is CASSRQGFSYEQYF. DNA of the CDR3: TGTGCCAGCAGCCGTCAGGGGTTCTCCTACGAGCAGTACTTC.

The rearrangement joins TRBV5-1 to TRBJ2-2; tentatively, D is TRBD1 or TRBD2 (7 bases each). Looked up from germline, CDR1 is SGHRS and CDR2 is YFSETQ. CDR3 length: 16 amino acids. V was clipped by 2 bases and J by 0 bases, with 11 bases between them. CDR3 region: CASSLSGTANTGELFF. CDR3 in DNA: TGCGCCAGCAGCTTAAGCGGGACAGCGAACACCGGGGAGCTGTTTTTT.

The table lists this clonotype with many counts. This chain joins TRBV7-3 and TRBJ2-1, with D possibly matching TRBD1 (6 bases). CDR3 length: 14 residues. V was pared by 4 bases and J by 7 bases, with 14 bases between. CDR1 SGHTA and CDR2 FQGTGA come from the germline V gene. The CDR3 reads CASSWTAAVNEQFF. The CDR3, as DNA: TGTGCCAGCAGCTGGACAGCGGCAGTTAATGAGCAGTTCTTC.

This clonotype appeared many times. The V call is TRBV28, the J call TRBJ2-2; D might be TRBD1 (5 bases). Germline V gene lookup returns CDR1 MDHEN and CDR2 SYDVKM. The CDR3 has 14 amino acids. The V end lost 10 bases, the J end lost 1 base, and 13 bases lay between the germline ends. CDR3 DNA sequence: TGTGCCATCGTTTCAGGGCAGAACACCGGGGAGCTGTTTTTT. Its protein product is CAIVSGQNTGELFF.

This clonotype was picked up a small number of times. The CDR3 spells CSARVRDRTYEQYF. CDR3 DNA: TGCAGTGCTAGAGTGAGGGACAGGACGTACGAGCAGTACTTC. V is TRBV20-1 and J is TRBJ2-7; TRBD1 matches 8 bases. The CDR3 has 14 residues. Trimming cost V 1 base and J 4 bases; bases outside gene matches: 6. Germline loops: CDR1 DFQATT, CDR2 SNEGSKA (reference sequence).

This clonotype appeared many times. The chain carries TRBV6-5 and TRBJ1-1; D is ambiguous. Germline V gives CDR1 MNHEY, CDR2 SVGAGI. V gave up 0 bases and J gave up 3 bases, with 8 bases separating them. The CDR3 is made up of 14 amino acids. The CDR3 reads CASSYSDVDTEAFF. CDR3 DNA: TGTGCCAGCAGTTACTCGGACGTAGACACTGAAGCTTTCTTT.

This clonotype was seen only a few times. The rearrangement links TRBV10-3 to TRBJ1-1; no reliable D call. Germline-derived CDR1 and CDR2 are ENHRY and SYGVKD. The CDR3 runs 16 residues. V shed 6 bases and J shed 1 base, with 18 bases lying between them. The CDR3 nucleotides are TGTGCCATCAGGACATCCTTCCCCGTGGAGAACACTGAAGCTTTCTTT. This encodes CAIRTSFPVENTEAFF.

About this clonotype itself: Possible read error: a much larger clone is one base away. This chain joins TRBV11-2 and TRBJ1-6, with 9 bases that match TRBD1. CDR1 and CDR2 (germline): SGHAT, FQNNGV. The CDR3 consists of 15 residues. For the CDR3, the DNA is TGTGCCATCAGCCAGAACAGGGGGCACGACTCACCCCTCCACTTT. Translated: CAISQNRGHDSPLHF. Full variable domain (remainder filled in from reference TRBV11-2 and TRBJ1-6): EAGVAQSPRYKIIEKRQSVAFWCNPISGHATLYWYQQILGQGPKLLIQFQNNGVVDDSQLPKDRFSAERLKGVDSTLKIQPAKLEDSAVYLCAISQNRGHDSPLHFGNGTRLTVT.

This clonotype was recorded at least ten times. This chain connects TRBV29-1 to TRBJ2-1, with D perhaps TRBD2 (7 bases). The V end lost 7 bases, the J end lost 1 base, and 11 bases lay between the germline ends. Germline lookup yields CDR1 SQVTM and CDR2 ANQGSEA. The CDR3 contains 13 residues. The CDR3 nucleotides read TGCAGCGCCGAGGGGGGGTCCTACAATGAGCAGTTCTTC. Its protein product is CSAEGGSYNEQFF.

This clonotype came up many times. CDR3: CASSYARKDRSGGYTF. CDR3 coding DNA: TGTGCCAGCAGTTACGCCAGGAAGGACCGGTCGGGGGGCTACACCTTC. The V call is TRBV6-5, the J call TRBJ1-2, with D unclear. V lost 2 bases and J lost 8, with 21 bases in between. The germline gives CDR1 MNHEY, CDR2 SVGAGI. The CDR3 runs 16 residues.

This clonotype was seen ten or more times. The chain joins TRBV20-1 to TRBJ2-4; tentative D call: TRBD2 (5 bases). The CDR3 is 15 amino acids. Trimming cost V 5 bases and J 0 bases, with 14 bases left between them. Germline V lookup: CDR1 DFQATT, CDR2 SNEGSKA (reference sequence). The CDR3 protein is CSAFPERLAKNIQYF. Written as DNA, the CDR3 is TGCAGTGCTTTTCCCGAGCGGTTAGCCAAAAACATTCAGTACTTC.

As concerns this clonotype: At one end the junction does not follow the germline gene, possibly because of a read error. The chain joins TRBV12-5 to TRBJ1-1; possibly TRBD1 for D (6 bases). Looked up from germline, CDR1 is LGHNT and CDR2 is FRNRAP. CDR3 length: 14 amino acids. In DNA form, the CDR3 reads TGTACTAGTGGAGTCGACAGGCGCGGCACTGAAGCTTTCTTT. Its protein product is CTSGVDRRGTEAFF.

In its sample, this clonotype was seen a few times. The chain uses TRBV6-1 and TRBJ1-6; 7 bases map to TRBD1. The V gene end was trimmed by 3 bases and the J gene end by 9 bases; junction bases not matched to a gene: 2. Germline V gene lookup returns CDR1 MNHNS and CDR2 SASEGT. This CDR3 has 13 residues. The CDR3 DNA reads TGTGCCAGCAGTGAGGAGGGGGCTTCACCCCTCCACTTT. This encodes CASSEEGASPLHF.